The clone carrying this TCR beta chain has more than one count but fewer than ten. Its cognate antigen is unknown. Germline CDR1 reads ENHRY; CDR2 reads SYGVKD. V dropped 7 bases and J dropped 0 bases, with 10 bases sitting between them. The CDR3 sequence is 14 residues long. This record belongs to a study of CD8 T cells in ankylosing spondylitis. Study-wide results and caveats: Clones linked to disease, bearing a CD8+ phenotype, were relatively rare in peripheral blood. Blood from ankylosing spondylitis patients appeared to carry a characteristic roughly eight-variant TCR beta motif. There was reportedly significant enrichment of clones that were disease-linked in matched ankylosing spondylitis synovial fluid. Reports of some motif variants in reactive arthritis synovial fluid and blood predate this one.

Quantitative molecular-barcoded 5'-RACE generated the TCR beta libraries. TCRdb re-derived calls from the 5' RACE reads in MiXCR, one entry per CDR3 protein. The sample holds roughly 300,000 distinct CDR3 sequences; around 8% are singletons and the top ten take roughly 15%. The sequence derives from a male donor with ankylosing spondylitis. V is TRBV10-3 and J is TRBJ2-1; D remains unclear. Sequencing input: blood, either unsorted or a sorted T cell fraction (not recorded which). The CDR3 nucleotides are TGTGCCATCACAGGCACCAGCTCCTACAATGAGCAGTTCTTC. Its translation is CAITGTSSYNEQFF.